Presented here are 17 T cell receptor beta chains from one specimen sequenced in a study of blood T cell repertoires in COVID-19 (dated by TCRdb to about 2020). The library was generated by the immunoSEQ multiplex PCR assay. TCRdb re-hosts the immuneACCESS table, in-frame sequences only. Its copies lack some clones; in the studies checked, an unresolved V gene accounts for under half of them, and the cause for the rest is not known. The sample yields around 100,000 clones; 75% to 90% were counted once. The leading ten clones occupy around 10% of the sample. The sample taken for sequencing was peripheral blood. The receptors derive from an elderly man with acute or convalescent COVID-19.

The chain joins TRBV7-8 to TRBJ1-1, with TRBD1 matching 7 bases. Germline CDR1 SGHVS, CDR2 FQNEAQ. There are 11 residues in the CDR3. The trim removed 5 bases at V and 7 bases at J, leaving 1 base unmatched. The CDR3, as DNA: TGTGCCAGCAGCAGACAGGGTGAAGCTTTCTTT. As protein: CASSRQGEAFF. Complete variable domain (other parts from reference TRBV7-8 and TRBJ1-1): GAGVSQSPRYKVAKRGQDVALRCDPISGHVSLFWYQQALGQGPEFLTYFQNEAQLDKSGLPSDRFFAERPEGSVSTLKIQRTQQEDSAVYLCASSRQGEAFFGQGTRLTVV.

V and J are TRBV27 and TRBJ2-1, with 8 bases lining up with TRBD1. The CDR3 totals 15 residues. Unmatched junction bases numbered 6, after V lost 0 bases and J lost 8 bases. Germline V lookup: CDR1 MNHEY, CDR2 SMNVEV (reference sequence). CDR3 in amino acids: CASSLSGQVWDEQFF. CDR3 coding DNA: TGTGCCAGCAGTTTATCGGGACAGGTTTGGGATGAGCAGTTCTTC.

The J gene is TRBJ2-2, the V gene TRBV2, with 8 bases fitting TRBD1. Trimming at V came to 6 bases and at J to 1 base, leaving 10 bases not matched to a gene. The CDR3 is 17 residues long. From germline, CDR1 is SNHLY and CDR2 FYNNEI. The CDR3 DNA reads as TGTGCCAGCAGCGGACTTGGGGGACAGGAGAACACCGGGGAGCTGTTTTTT. The encoded protein is CASSGLGGQENTGELFF.

The chain recombines TRBV27 with TRBJ2-7; 7 bases match TRBD1. This CDR3 contains 11 residues. V shed 5 bases and J 8 bases; nucleotides not matched to a gene: 3. Looked up from germline, CDR1 is MNHEY and CDR2 is SMNVEV (reference sequence). The CDR3 DNA follows: TGTGCCAGCAGTGAACAGGGGCAGCAGTACTTC. Encoded protein: CASSEQGQQYF.

The chain combines TRBV30 with TRBJ2-3, with 10 bases fitting TRBD2. Germline-derived CDR1 and CDR2 are GTSNPN and SVGIG (reference sequence). The length of the CDR3 is 13 residues. Losses at the gene ends were 8 bases for V and 6 bases for J; bases not matched to a gene: 8. The CDR3 region is CAASGLARDTQYF. CDR3 DNA sequence: TGTGCCGCCTCGGGACTAGCGAGGGATACGCAGTATTTT.

The chain has TRBV2 and TRBJ2-7, with 7 bases lining up with TRBD1. V lost 0 bases and J lost 4; bases outside the gene matches: 3. The length of the CDR3 is 14 residues. CDR1 is SNHLY, CDR2 FYNNEI, per germline. The CDR3 nucleotides are TGTGCCAGCAGTGAAGCCTTACAGGGGTACGAGCAGTACTTC. Residues: CASSEALQGYEQYF.

This clone has just one count. The V call is TRBV3-1 (or the pseudogene TRBV3-2), the J call TRBJ1-1; 8 bases align to TRBD1. CDR1 and CDR2 (germline): LGHDT, YNNKEL (reference sequence). This CDR3 comprises 17 residues. J was trimmed by 0 bases and V by 4 bases; bases with no gene match: 10. CDR3 nucleotides: TGTGCCAGCAGCCCACGGCTGACAGGGGTGATGAACACTGAAGCTTTCTTT. Translated, it gives CASSPRLTGVMNTEAFF.

V gene TRBV6-5 combines with J gene TRBJ1-1, with D possibly being TRBD1 (6 bases). Trimming removed 8 bases from V and 4 bases from J, with 17 bases in between. CDR3 length equals 14 residues. Germline CDR1 MNHEY, CDR2 SVGAGI. The CDR3 nucleotides are TGTGCCAGCCCCCCCCCAGGGGTGAGCACTGAAGCTTTCTTT. Amino acids: CASPPPGVSTEAFF.

A few counts support this clone. The V gene is TRBV5-1, the J gene TRBJ2-7; D perhaps matches TRBD1 (6 bases). CDR1 is SGHRS and CDR2 is YFSETQ in the germline V gene. The CDR3 contains 15 residues. V lost 7 bases and J lost 0, with 17 bases in between. The CDR3 DNA reads as TGCGCCAGCCGGGTGGACGGGACAAGCTCCTACGAGCAGTACTTC. Protein sequence: CASRVDGTSSYEQYF.

This clone was recorded only once. The V call is TRBV20-1, the J call TRBJ2-7; TRBD2 might be the D (6 bases). CDR1 is DFQATT, CDR2 SNEGSKA, per germline (reference sequence). The CDR3 extends over 15 amino acids. V lost 3 bases and J lost 2, with 17 bases in between. CDR3 sequence reads: CSASWRGSNTYEQYF. The CDR3 DNA follows: TGCAGTGCTAGTTGGCGGGGCAGCAACACCTACGAGCAGTACTTC.

This chain links TRBV6-2 or TRBV6-3 with TRBJ2-7; perhaps TRBD1 as D (5 bases). Germline-derived CDR1 and CDR2 are MNHEY and SVGEGT. The CDR3 runs to 15 residues. Trimming shortened V by 5 bases and J by 3 bases, and 17 bases separated the two germline ends. The CDR3 loop is CASSPPGAGFYEQYF. The CDR3 nucleotides are TGTGCCAGCAGTCCCCCTGGGGCAGGCTTCTACGAGCAGTACTTC.

This clone was counted a single time. CDR3 bases: TGCGCCAGCAGCTTAGCAGGGCTTAGTAATTCACCCCTCCACTTT. Its translation is CASSLAGLSNSPLHF. The chain joins TRBV5-1 to TRBJ1-6; possible D gene TRBD1, 5 bases. The CDR3 runs to 15 residues. Germline assignment: CDR1 SGHRS and CDR2 YFSETQ. Trimming left V 2 bases short and J 6 bases short, with 12 bases between.

V usage is TRBV5-1 and J usage is TRBJ1-2; D may be TRBD1 (5 bases). Per the germline V gene, CDR1 is SGHRS and CDR2 is YFSETQ. Trimming took off 0 bases at V and 6 bases at J, with 9 bases between the two ends. This CDR3 is 13 amino acids long. CDR3 protein: CASSLGQGDGYTF. The CDR3 DNA is TGCGCCAGCAGCTTGGGGCAGGGTGATGGCTACACCTTC. Together with reference TRBV5-1 and TRBJ1-2, the CDR3 gives the full variable domain: KAGVTQTPRYLIKTRGQQVTLSCSPISGHRSVSWYQQTPGQGLQFLFEYFSETQRNKGNFPGRFSGRQFSNSRSEMNVSTLELGDSALYLCASSLGQGDGYTFGSGTRLTVV.

This sequence joins TRBV3-1 (or the pseudogene TRBV3-2) and TRBJ2-1; TRBD1 might be the D (6 bases). V lost 2 bases, J lost 0 bases, and 14 bases lay in between. CDR3 length: 17 amino acids. Looked up from germline, CDR1 is LGHDT and CDR2 is YNNKEL (reference sequence). The CDR3 here is CASSQSGHLSSYNEQFF. Here the CDR3 DNA reads TGTGCCAGCAGCCAATCGGGACACCTGAGCTCCTACAATGAGCAGTTCTTC.

The V gene is TRBV5-1, the J gene TRBJ2-1; TRBD2 agrees at 9 bases. Germline V gene data show CDR1 as SGHRS and CDR2 as YFSETQ. V trimming: 4 bases; J trimming: 4 bases; junction bases outside the gene matches: 6. CDR3 size: 15 residues. CDR3 in DNA: TGCGCCAGCAGCACCTCTAGCGGGGATTACAATGAGCAGTTCTTC. Amino acid sequence: CASSTSSGDYNEQFF. The complete variable domain, with remaining parts taken from reference TRBV5-1 and TRBJ2-1, reads KAGVTQTPRYLIKTRGQQVTLSCSPISGHRSVSWYQQTPGQGLQFLFEYFSETQRNKGNFPGRFSGRQFSNSRSEMNVSTLELGDSALYLCASSTSSGDYNEQFFGPGTRLTVL.

The CDR3, as DNA: TGTGCCAGCAGTTTACAGGGGCTAGATACGCAGTATTTT. Its translation: CASSLQGLDTQYF. This chain links TRBV12-3 or TRBV12-4 with TRBJ2-3; D may be TRBD1 (6 bases). The length of the CDR3 is 13 residues. Trimming shortened V by 2 bases and J by 5 bases, and 8 bases separated the two germline ends.

This clone turned up a few times. The sample contains more than one DNA sequence encoding this CDR3. The chain has TRBV5-1 and TRBJ1-1; TRBD1 agrees at 7 bases. Germline lookup yields CDR1 SGHRS and CDR2 YFSETQ. The CDR3 extends over 14 amino acids. Unmatched junction bases numbered 3, after V lost 3 bases and J lost 1 base. This CDR3 is CASSSSGGNTEAFF. CDR3 sequence (DNA): TGCGCCAGCAGCTCTTCAGGGGGGAACACTGAAGCTTTCTTT.